Listed below are T cell receptor beta chains from one sample, sequenced in a study of Graves' ophthalmopathy and Graves' hyperthyroidism. TCRdb ran MiXCR on the multiplex PCR reads and lists one entry per CDR3 protein. The table includes 560,000 or so distinct CDR3 sequences, about two fifths detected once. The sequencing input was peripheral blood or thyroid tissue (not recorded which). These receptors were taken from an adult man with Graves' hyperthyroidism. CDR3s include the opening cysteine and the closing phenylalanine or tryptophan. The D gene is left open where the match is weak. Clone size appears in some rows only: once, few, many, or a class for an expanded clone.

j_call: TRBJ1-6
d_call: NA
clone_size: many
v_call: TRBV19
cdr3_nt: TGTGCCAGTAGTATTCGTATGCTAAGCTCCTATAATTCACCCCTCCACTTT
cdr3_aa: CASSIRMLSSYNSPLHF

j_call: TRBJ2-2
d_call: NA
clone_size: NA
v_call: TRBV5-1
cdr3_nt: TGTGCCAGCAGCCATACCAACAGGGCAGGCACCGGGGAGCTGTTTTTT
cdr3_aa: CASSHTNRAGTGELFF

j_call: TRBJ2-6
d_call: NA
clone_size: NA
v_call: TRBV29-1
cdr3_nt: TGCAGCTTAGAAGGGATATCTGGGGCCAACGTCCTGACTTTC
cdr3_aa: CSLEGISGANVLTF

j_call: TRBJ1-2
d_call: NA
clone_size: NA
v_call: TRBV6-5
cdr3_nt: TGTGCCAGCAGTTACTCGCAGGAGACTAACTATGGCTACACCTTC
cdr3_aa: CASSYSQETNYGYTF

j_call: TRBJ2-1
d_call: NA
clone_size: NA
v_call: TRBV7-2
cdr3_nt: TGTGCCAGCAGCTCACTGGGCGGGGTGCGGCAGTTCTTC
cdr3_aa: CASSSLGGVRQFF

j_call: TRBJ1-2
d_call: NA
clone_size: NA
v_call: TRBV12-3/TRBV12-4
cdr3_nt: TGTGCCAGCAGTTTAGCGCTGGGATTGGACTATGGCTACACCTTC
cdr3_aa: CASSLALGLDYGYTF

j_call: TRBJ1-5
d_call: TRBD1
clone_size: many
v_call: TRBV6-5
cdr3_nt: TGTGCCAGCGCTAAGGGGGCGGGCGGCAATCAGCCCCAGCATTTT
cdr3_aa: CASAKGAGGNQPQHF

j_call: TRBJ1-3
d_call: NA
clone_size: NA
v_call: TRBV24-1
cdr3_nt: TGTGCCACCAGTGATACCGGGCCCGCTGCTGGAAACACCATATATTTT
cdr3_aa: CATSDTGPAAGNTIYF

j_call: TRBJ2-7
d_call: NA
clone_size: NA
v_call: TRBV5-1
cdr3_nt: TGCGCCAGCAGCTTCGACAGACAGGGAGGCGAGCAGTACTTC
cdr3_aa: CASSFDRQGGEQYF

j_call: TRBJ1-6
d_call: NA
clone_size: many
v_call: TRBV2
cdr3_nt: TGTGCCAGCAAGGACAGCTATAATTCACCCCTCCACTTT
cdr3_aa: CASKDSYNSPLHF

j_call: TRBJ1-3
d_call: NA
clone_size: many
v_call: TRBV12-3/TRBV12-4
cdr3_nt: TGTGCCAGCAGTCCAGCACGGGCCGCGGGGTACACCATATATTTT
cdr3_aa: CASSPARAAGYTIYF

j_call: TRBJ2-7
d_call: NA
clone_size: many
v_call: TRBV12-3/TRBV12-4
cdr3_nt: TGTGCCAGCAGCCCCGGAACCCCTGGGGGAGAGCAGTACTTC
cdr3_aa: CASSPGTPGGEQYF

j_call: TRBJ2-7
d_call: NA
clone_size: many
v_call: TRBV10-2
cdr3_nt: TGCGCCAGCAGTGAGGTAGGAGGGAGCTCCTACGAGCAGTACTTC
cdr3_aa: CASSEVGGSSYEQYF

j_call: TRBJ1-4
d_call: TRBD1
clone_size: NA
v_call: TRBV10-3
cdr3_nt: TGTGCCATCAGTAAGGGACAGTCAACTAATGAAAAACTGTTTTTT
cdr3_aa: CAISKGQSTNEKLFF

j_call: TRBJ2-7
d_call: TRBD1
clone_size: many
v_call: TRBV20-1
cdr3_nt: TGCAGTGCTGGGGACAGGGACCAGCCGTACTTC
cdr3_aa: CSAGDRDQPYF

j_call: TRBJ2-7
d_call: NA
clone_size: many
v_call: TRBV5-4
cdr3_nt: TGTGCCAGCAGCGACGCGACTAGCTCCTACGAGCAGTACTTC
cdr3_aa: CASSDATSSYEQYF

j_call: TRBJ1-5
d_call: NA
clone_size: many
v_call: TRBV12-3/TRBV12-4
cdr3_nt: TGTGCCAGCAGTTTAGGTAGCCATCAGCCCCAGCATTTT
cdr3_aa: CASSLGSHQPQHF

j_call: TRBJ2-2
d_call: TRBD2
clone_size: few
v_call: TRBV29-1
cdr3_nt: TGCAGCGTTGAAGGTAGCGGGGACCACACCGGGGAGCTGTTTTTT
cdr3_aa: CSVEGSGDHTGELFF

j_call: TRBJ2-5
d_call: TRBD2
clone_size: many
v_call: TRBV12-3/TRBV12-4
cdr3_nt: TGTGCCAGCAGCAGCCCCTTAACGGGAGGAGAGACCCAGTACTTC
cdr3_aa: CASSSPLTGGETQYF

j_call: TRBJ2-7
d_call: TRBD2
clone_size: once
v_call: TRBV7-2
cdr3_nt: TGTGCCAGCTTGGAAGGCGGGAGAGGCTACGAGCAGTACTTC
cdr3_aa: CASLEGGRGYEQYF

j_call: TRBJ2-1
d_call: NA
clone_size: NA
v_call: TRBV24-1
cdr3_nt: TGTGCCACCAGTGATTTACGGGACCGTCCATACAATGAGCAGTTCTTC
cdr3_aa: CATSDLRDRPYNEQFF

j_call: TRBJ1-2
d_call: NA
clone_size: many
v_call: TRBV14
cdr3_nt: TGTGCCAGCAGCCAAGGGTCTCATGGCTACACCTTC
cdr3_aa: CASSQGSHGYTF

j_call: TRBJ2-6
d_call: NA
clone_size: many
v_call: TRBV9
cdr3_nt: TGTGCCAGCAGCGTCTCCCTACGGAGCTCTGGGGCCAACGTCCTGACTTTC
cdr3_aa: CASSVSLRSSGANVLTF

j_call: TRBJ1-2
d_call: NA
clone_size: NA
v_call: TRBV9
cdr3_nt: TGTGCCAGCAGCGTAGGCGGGGGCTCTAGCTATGGCTACACCTTC
cdr3_aa: CASSVGGGSSYGYTF

j_call: TRBJ2-7
d_call: TRBD2
clone_size: NA
v_call: TRBV7-6
cdr3_nt: TGTGCCAGCAGCTTGGCGGGGGCGGGGGGGCTCGAGCAGTACTTC
cdr3_aa: CASSLAGAGGLEQYF

j_call: TRBJ2-7
d_call: TRBD2
clone_size: NA
v_call: TRBV7-9
cdr3_nt: TGTGCCAGCAGCGCCGCCGGGAGGAACAATGAGCAGTACTTC
cdr3_aa: CASSAAGRNNEQYF

j_call: TRBJ2-7
d_call: NA
clone_size: many
v_call: TRBV10-3
cdr3_nt: TGTGCCATCAGTCTGGACATACCCTCCTACGAGCAGTACTTC
cdr3_aa: CAISLDIPSYEQYF

j_call: TRBJ2-7
d_call: NA
clone_size: NA
v_call: TRBV7-9
cdr3_nt: TGTGCCAGCACCGTGCTCGGGGGGCGGAACGAGCAGTACTTC
cdr3_aa: CASTVLGGRNEQYF

j_call: TRBJ2-5
d_call: NA
clone_size: NA
v_call: TRBV7-9
cdr3_nt: TGTGCCAGCAGCTTAGCGACGGACCAAGAGACCCAGTACTTC
cdr3_aa: CASSLATDQETQYF

j_call: TRBJ1-5
d_call: NA
clone_size: many
v_call: TRBV20-1
cdr3_nt: TGCAGTGCTAGAGATCGACGCAGCAATCAGCCCCAGCATTTT
cdr3_aa: CSARDRRSNQPQHF

j_call: TRBJ2-2
d_call: TRBD1
clone_size: NA
v_call: TRBV7-9
cdr3_nt: TGTGCCAGCAGCTGGGTGACAGGGGGCCGGACCGGGGAGCTGTTTTTT
cdr3_aa: CASSWVTGGRTGELFF

j_call: TRBJ2-6
d_call: NA
clone_size: many
v_call: TRBV19
cdr3_nt: TGTGCCAGTAGTATATTCTTCCTAAACGTCCTGACTTTC
cdr3_aa: CASSIFFLNVLTF

j_call: TRBJ2-7
d_call: NA
clone_size: few
v_call: TRBV7-2
cdr3_nt: TGTGCCAGCAGCTTATTTACCTCCCCCTACGAGCAGTACTTC
cdr3_aa: CASSLFTSPYEQYF